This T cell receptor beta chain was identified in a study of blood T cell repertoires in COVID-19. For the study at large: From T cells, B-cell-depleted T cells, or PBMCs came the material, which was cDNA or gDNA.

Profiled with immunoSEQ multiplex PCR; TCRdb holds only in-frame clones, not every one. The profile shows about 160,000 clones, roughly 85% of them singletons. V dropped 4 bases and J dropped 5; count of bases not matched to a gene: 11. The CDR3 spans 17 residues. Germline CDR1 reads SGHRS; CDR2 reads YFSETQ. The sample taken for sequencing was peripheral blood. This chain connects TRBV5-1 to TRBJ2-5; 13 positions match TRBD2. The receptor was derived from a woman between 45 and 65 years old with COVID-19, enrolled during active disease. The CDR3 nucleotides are TGCGCCAGCAGCGCCGGACTAGCGGGGGCCTCCATGGAGACCCAGTACTTC. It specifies CASSAGLAGASMETQYF.